Many counts were recorded for the clone carrying this T cell receptor beta chain. Input for naive CD8 libraries was about 19,000 to 1,100,000 sorted cells; the RNA fraction used was 10%, 30% or 50%. This specimen belongs to a study of molecular identifiers for immune sequencing clone quantification. The germline gives CDR1 MNHEY, CDR2 SVGEGT. V gave up 7 bases and J gave up 7 bases, with 17 bases separating them. The length of the CDR3 is 13 residues. Bulk TCR libraries used previously described methods and listed TCR primers. Each CDR3 protein gets one entry after TCRdb re-called the PCR reads with MiXCR. The sample holds approximately 550,000 distinct CDR3 sequences, over 20% seen once.

This clonotype originated in a human donor in good health. Some libraries in this study had Jurkat cell RNA spiked in. Sequencing was performed on naive CD8+ T cells from blood, with Jurkat cell RNA spiked in. Regarding subset: FACS-sorted CD8+CD4-CCR7+CD45RA+ naive T cells. This chain connects TRBV6-2 or TRBV6-3 to TRBJ2-7; D is unclear. CDR3 in DNA: TGTGCCAGCACTCTATCGGTGCCCGGGGAGCAGTACTTC. As protein: CASTLSVPGEQYF.